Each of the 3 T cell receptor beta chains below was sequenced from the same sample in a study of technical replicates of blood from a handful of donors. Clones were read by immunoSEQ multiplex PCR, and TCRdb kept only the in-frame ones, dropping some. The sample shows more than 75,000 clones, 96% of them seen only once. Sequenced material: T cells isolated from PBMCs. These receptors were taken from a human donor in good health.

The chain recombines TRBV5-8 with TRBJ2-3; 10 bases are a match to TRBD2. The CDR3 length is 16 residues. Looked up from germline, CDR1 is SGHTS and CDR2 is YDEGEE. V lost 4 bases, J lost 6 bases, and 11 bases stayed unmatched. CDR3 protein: CASSPGLAVLRDTQYF. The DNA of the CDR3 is TGTGCCAGCAGCCCCGGACTAGCGGTTTTAAGGGATACGCAGTATTTT.

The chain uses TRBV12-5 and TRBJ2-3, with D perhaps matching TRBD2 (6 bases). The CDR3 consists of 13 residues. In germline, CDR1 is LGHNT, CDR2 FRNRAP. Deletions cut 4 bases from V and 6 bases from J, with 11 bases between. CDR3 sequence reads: CASGYLLADTQYF. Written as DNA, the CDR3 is TGTGCTAGTGGTTATCTACTAGCCGATACGCAGTATTTT.

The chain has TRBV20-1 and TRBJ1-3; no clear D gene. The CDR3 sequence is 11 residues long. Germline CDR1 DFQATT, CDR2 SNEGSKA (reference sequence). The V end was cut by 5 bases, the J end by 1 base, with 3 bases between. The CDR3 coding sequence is TGCAGTGCTTCTTCTGGAAACACCATATATTTT. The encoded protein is CSASSGNTIYF.